These 14 T cell receptor beta chains share one sample of origin, sequenced in a study of response to subunit inactivated influenza vaccine. TCRdb recomputed calls from the RT-PCR reads with MiXCR, one row per CDR3 protein. The sample carries about 540,000 distinct CDR3 sequences, roughly 25% recorded once. This same sample was also part of a study on T cells expressing NK-cell markers. That study reports: For TCR beta, cDNA was produced by 5'RACE template switching with UMIs.

The starting material was CD4+ T cells sorted from PBMCs, obtained approximately 13 days after vaccination. The receptors here all came from a man aged 50-60 years who received an inactivated influenza vaccine.

This clonotype was seen many times. The rearrangement links TRBV3-1 to TRBJ1-6; D gene ambiguous. CDR3 length: 14 residues. V lost 3 bases and J 7 bases, leaving 10 bases between the germline ends. Per germline, CDR1 LGHDT and CDR2 YNNKEL (reference sequence). This chain's CDR3 is CASSQGPANSPLHF. CDR3 nucleotide sequence: TGTGCCAGCAGCCAGGGCCCAGCGAATTCACCCCTCCACTTT. The full variable domain, completed using reference TRBV3-1 and TRBJ1-6, is DTAVSQTPKYLVTQMGNDKSIKCEQNLGHDTMYWYKQDSKKFLKIMFSYNNKELIINETVPNRFSPKSPDKAHLNLHINSLELGDSAVYFCASSQGPANSPLHFGNGTRLTVT.

V is TRBV7-2 and J is TRBJ1-2, with D maybe TRBD1 (5 bases). The CDR3 runs 16 residues. From germline, CDR1 is SGHTA and CDR2 FQGNSA. V was pared by 4 bases and J by 2 bases, with 17 bases between. This chain's CDR3 is CASSWDGIQENYGYTF. The CDR3 coding sequence is TGTGCCAGCAGCTGGGACGGGATACAAGAAAACTATGGCTACACCTTC.

This chain joins TRBV11-2 and TRBJ1-4; 7 bases agree with TRBD1. V dropped 0 bases and J dropped 14; count of bases not matched to a gene: 12. The V gene's germline CDR1 is SGHAT and CDR2 FQNNGV. The CDR3 runs to 15 residues. The CDR3 DNA sequence: TGTGCCAGCAGCTTAGATCTAGGGGGCAGATCCGGGCTGTTTTTT. This codes for CASSLDLGGRSGLFF.

The V and J genes are TRBV5-1 and TRBJ2-1; 8 bases agree with TRBD2. The CDR3 loop spans 15 amino acids. CDR1 is SGHRS and CDR2 is YFSETQ in the germline V gene. The junction had 5 bases not matched to a gene; V was cut back by 4 bases and J by 2 bases. The DNA of the CDR3 is TGCGCCAGCAGCCCCGGGGGGGGGGCCTACAATGAGCAGTTCTTC. This translates into CASSPGGGAYNEQFF.

V is TRBV3-1 and J is TRBJ1-1, with a tentative D call TRBD1 (5 bases). The CDR3 spans 15 residues. Per germline, CDR1 LGHDT and CDR2 YNNKEL (reference sequence). Trimming took off 4 bases at V and 1 base at J, with 13 bases between the two ends. CDR3 loop: CASSPWGETNTEAFF. The CDR3 DNA reads as TGTGCCAGCAGCCCCTGGGGGGAGACGAACACTGAAGCTTTCTTT.

The chain is built from TRBV15 and TRBJ1-5; D is undetermined. Trimming took off 1 base at V and 0 bases at J, with 16 bases between the two ends. The CDR3 consists of 18 residues. Germline V gene sequence: CDR1 LNHNV, CDR2 YYDKDF (reference sequence). The DNA of the CDR3 is TGTGCCACCAGCAGAGGTTTGAACCGGCTGTATAGCAATCAGCCCCAGCATTTT. Translation gives CATSRGLNRLYSNQPQHF.

This clonotype was seen many times. The chain has TRBV11-2 and TRBJ2-7, with 7 bases that match TRBD2. V was pared by 5 bases and J by 0 bases, with 4 bases of the junction left unmatched. In germline, CDR1 is SGHAT, CDR2 FQNNGV. The CDR3 length is 14 residues. CDR3 residues: CASSAGTNSYEQYF. As DNA, the CDR3 is TGTGCCAGCAGCGCCGGGACTAACTCCTACGAGCAGTACTTC.

This clonotype appeared a few times. V and J are TRBV6-5 and TRBJ2-5; 8 positions agree with TRBD2. The CDR3 extends over 17 amino acids. Germline values: CDR1 MNHEY, CDR2 SVGAGI. Losses at the gene ends were 2 bases for V and 2 bases for J; bases not matched to a gene: 10. Written as DNA, the CDR3 is TGTGCCAGCAGTTACGAATCTAGGGCTAGCGGGCAAGAGACCCAGTACTTC. Translating gives CASSYESRASGQETQYF.

The chain joins TRBV29-1 to TRBJ2-5; D is possibly TRBD2 (8 bases). Germline assignment: CDR1 SQVTM and CDR2 ANQGSEA. The CDR3 is made up of 20 amino acids. The V gene lost 7 bases and the J gene lost 3 bases, with 36 bases spanning the gap. CDR3 protein: CSEGTAHGLALQYLKETQYF. The CDR3, as DNA: TGCAGCGAAGGGACAGCGCACGGACTAGCCCTCCAGTACCTCAAAGAGACCCAGTACTTC.

This clonotype was counted between two and nine times. The rearrangement links TRBV20-1 to TRBJ2-2; D assignment may be TRBD1 or TRBD2 (7 bases each). Germline assignment: CDR1 DFQATT and CDR2 SNEGSKA (reference sequence). The CDR3 has 15 residues. V lost 0 bases, J lost 8 bases, and 16 bases lay in between. CDR3 region: CSARDSTGREGELFF. CDR3 nucleotide sequence: TGCAGTGCTAGAGATTCGACAGGGAGGGAAGGGGAGCTGTTTTTT.

This clonotype has at least ten counts. The CDR3 loop is CASSSSRDRANEAFF. The CDR3 nucleotides read TGTGCCAGCAGCTCCTCCCGGGACAGGGCGAATGAAGCTTTCTTT. V and J are TRBV11-1 and TRBJ1-1, with TRBD1 matching 9 bases. The CDR3 extends over 15 amino acids. V was pared by 4 bases and J by 7 bases, with 10 bases of the junction left unmatched. Germline values: CDR1 SGHAT, CDR2 FQDESV (reference sequence). Drawing the rest from reference TRBV11-1 and TRBJ1-1, the complete variable domain is EAEVAQSPRYKITEKSQAVAFWCDPISGHATLYWYRQILGQGPELLVQFQDESVVDDSQLPKDRFSAERLKGVDSTLKIQPAELGDSAMYLCASSSSRDRANEAFFGQGTRLTVV.

This clonotype has only a few counts. At one end, the junction sequence differs from germline, possibly due to a read error. The rearrangement uses TRBV6-2 or TRBV6-3 and TRBJ2-4; the D is unclear. The CDR3 consists of 11 residues. Germline values: CDR1 MNHEY, CDR2 SVGEGT. CDR3 nucleotide sequence: TGTGCCAGCAGTCTAAGCAACATTCAGTATTTC. Protein: CASSLSNIQYF.

This chain uses TRBV28 with TRBJ2-1; 8 nucleotides match TRBD2. V lost 5 bases, J lost 4 bases, and 10 bases stayed unmatched. The germline gives CDR1 MDHEN, CDR2 SYDVKM. The CDR3 has 16 residues. CDR3 protein: CASSRGGNDIYNEQFF. The CDR3 bases are TGTGCCAGCAGTCGCGGGGGGAACGACATATACAATGAGCAGTTCTTC. The variable domain in full, completed from reference TRBV28 and TRBJ2-1, reads DVKVTQSSRYLVKRTGEKVFLECVQDMDHENMFWYRQDPGLGLRLIYFSYDVKMKEKGDIPEGYSVSREKKERFSLILESASTNQTSMYLCASSRGGNDIYNEQFFGPGTRLTVL.

This clonotype was seen a few times. The rearrangement uses TRBV7-8 and TRBJ2-3; TRBD1 matches 7 bases. The germline V gene encodes CDR1 SGHVS and CDR2 FQNEAQ. This CDR3 is built from 15 residues. V shed 2 bases and J 4 bases; nucleotides not matched to a gene: 6. CDR3 sequence: CASSLYRQGADTQYF. CDR3 DNA sequence: TGTGCCAGCAGCTTATATCGCCAGGGGGCAGATACGCAGTATTTT.